The clone carrying this T cell receptor (beta chain) was observed a handful of times. The antigen is undetermined. PCRs were each spiked with synthetic TCR analog templates. Libraries were prepared by immunoSEQ multiplex PCR; TCRdb keeps only in-frame clonotypes and omits some of them. Found here are 35,000 to 45,000 clones, roughly a third of them singletons; the top ten hold about 8.9%. This sample is drawn from a study of PD-L1 blockade in urothelial cancer. Study background: In the patient group, twenty-five of 29 were males with bladder-origin urothelial cancer. Tumor specimens possessed a median of about 1,500 T cells. Findings and limits, study-wide: Durable-benefit patients had greater expansion of tumor-associated blood clones at 3 weeks.

Trimming took 6 bases from V and 9 from J, leaving 21 bases between them. This CDR3 comprises 15 residues. Germline V gene sequence: CDR1 MNHGY, CDR2 SAAAGT. This chain joins TRBV6-8 and TRBJ2-1; a possible D gene is TRBD2 (6 bases). This TCR was sampled from a man in his sixties with urothelial cancer. The starting material was tumor tissue, obtained before atezolizumab (anti-PD-L1) treatment. CDR3: CASRTEGSEVGEQFF. DNA of the CDR3: TGTGCCAGCAGAACGGAGGGTTCTGAGGTTGGTGAGCAGTTCTTC.